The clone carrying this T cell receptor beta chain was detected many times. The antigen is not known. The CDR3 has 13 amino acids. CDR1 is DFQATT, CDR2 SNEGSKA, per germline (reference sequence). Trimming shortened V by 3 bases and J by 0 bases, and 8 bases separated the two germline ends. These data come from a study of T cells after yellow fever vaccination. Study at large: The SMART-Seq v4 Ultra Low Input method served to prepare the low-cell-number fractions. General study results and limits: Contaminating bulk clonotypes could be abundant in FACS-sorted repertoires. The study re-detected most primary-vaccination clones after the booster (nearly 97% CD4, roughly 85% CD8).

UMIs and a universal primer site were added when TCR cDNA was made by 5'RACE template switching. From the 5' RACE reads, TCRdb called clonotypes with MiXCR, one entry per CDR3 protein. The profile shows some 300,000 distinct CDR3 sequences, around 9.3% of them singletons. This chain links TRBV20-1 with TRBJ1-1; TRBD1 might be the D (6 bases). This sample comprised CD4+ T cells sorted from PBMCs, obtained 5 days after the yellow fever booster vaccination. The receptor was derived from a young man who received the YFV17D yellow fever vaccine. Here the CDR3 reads CSARGDMNTEAFF. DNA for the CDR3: TGCAGTGCTAGGGGGGACATGAACACTGAAGCTTTCTTT.